This record covers a single T cell receptor beta chain. Its cognate antigen has yet to be identified. It has no much larger one-base neighbor in the sample; base qualities were not kept. The record originates from a study of blood T cell repertoires in COVID-19 (dated by TCRdb to about 2020). Concerning the study at large: The collaborator samples originated in the United States, Italy and Spain and spanned the acute and convalescent phases of COVID-19. The prospective study material was composed of cDNA or gDNA derived from T cells, B-cell-depleted T cells, or PBMCs. The dataset comprised deeply sampled blood TCRbeta repertoires from subjects exposed to, actively infected with, or recovered from COVID-19. A freely available public database, intended as a resource for researchers studying the immune response to SARS-CoV-2, is where the repertoires were released. The samples were drawn from the first 160 participants of the ongoing ImmuneRACE study and from roughly 1,300 subjects provided by 6 global collaborators. Sample metadata almost always included a de-identified subject ID, COVID-19 status, age in years and sex. Where available, HLA class I and class II types were obtained from metadata supplied by the sample provider rather than from assay-based typing. Study-level results and caveats: The amount of clinical and demographic metadata varied by source and participant and was provided uncurated.

Whole blood was collected in K2EDTA tubes by collaborating institutions according to the institutions' own protocols. Collaborator samples were shipped for TCRbeta analysis as frozen whole blood, isolated PBMCs, or DNA extracted from either sample type. The immunoSEQ Assay, a bias-controlled multiplex PCR, was used to amplify TCRbeta CDR3 regions from genomic DNA. Processing in the source paper ran as follows. Nucleated cell counts per sample were estimated from amplification of reference gene primers within the assay. To quantify the absolute abundance of each unique TCRbeta CDR3 rearrangement, sequence reads were collapsed and filtered. For each sample, productive Simpson clonality was calculated by taking the square root of Simpson's diversity index across productive rearrangements. TCRdb stores this immuneACCESS table with in-frame sequences only. Part of the clones is absent; in the studies checked, under half of the shortfall reflects unresolved V genes, and no reason is known for the rest. For V, J and clone size, that table is used; D and trimming come from the DNA. Counted in this sample were 300,000 to 400,000 clones; roughly 90% of them appeared once. 4% of the sample comes from the top ten.

Specimen: peripheral blood. The sequence was collected from a woman in her forties or fifties with active or convalescent COVID-19.

In nucleotides, the sequence is TGTGCCAGCAGCTTAACTCCGGACAGGGTAACTTCACCCCTCCACTTT. Translated, this gives CASSLTPDRVTSPLHF. The chain couples TRBV7-3 to TRBJ1-6; 8 central bases correspond to TRBD1. For CDR1 and CDR2, the germline V gene lists SGHTA and FQGTGA. Clipping removes 0 bases from V and 9 bases from J, with 7 as the unmatched junction base count. Spanning cysteine to phenylalanine, the CDR3 consists of 16 amino acids. The CDR3 DNA has 48 bases and is translated from base 1.